Described below is a single TCR beta chain sequence and its context. The CDR3 contains 16 residues. The germline V gene encodes CDR1 LGHNA and CDR2 YSLEER. V dropped 5 bases and J dropped 4 bases, with 17 bases sitting between them. This entry is derived from a study of cytomegalovirus exposure and HLA in healthy donors. The PCR contained 60 Vbeta and 13 Jbeta primers. Profiled with immunoSEQ multiplex PCR; TCRdb holds only in-frame clones, not every one. The data hold around 90,000 clones, with about two thirds observed a single time. The gene calls are TRBV4-3 and TRBJ2-2; TRBD1 might be the D (6 bases). The TCR comes from a human donor in good health. The sequenced sample consisted of PBMCs. The CDR3 sequence: CASSARGRVGTGELFF. In DNA form, the CDR3 reads TGCGCCAGCAGCGCCAGGGGCAGAGTTGGCACCGGGGAGCTGTTTTTT.